This T cell receptor (beta chain) was documented in a study of OX40 agonist ivuxolimab in advanced cancers. Study-wide context: Eligibility admitted prior anti-PD-1, anti-PD-L1 or anti-CTLA-4 therapy; about 40% had some. Findings of the study overall: Among T cells, CD8+ cells averaged more expanded clones than CD4+ cells.

Remarks on this clone: What it recognizes is unknown.

Germline values: CDR1 SGHDN, CDR2 FVKESK. The CDR3 is made up of 14 amino acids. V lost 4 bases, J lost 2 bases, and 12 bases lay in between. Produced via immunoSEQ multiplex PCR; TCRdb's table is partial and in-frame only. The top ten hold about 11% of the sample, which has 45,000 or so clones, around 90% seen once. This clonotype originated in an adult with an advanced solid tumor such as melanoma, head and neck, liver or kidney cancer. This rearrangement joins TRBV14 to TRBJ2-7; D is possibly TRBD1 or TRBD2 (5 bases each). The source material was CD4+ or CD8+ T cells sorted from blood, sampled in a trial of the OX40 agonist ivuxolimab. The CDR3: CASSRDGRAYEQYF. CDR3 DNA sequence: TGTGCCAGCAGCCGGGACGGTCGAGCCTACGAGCAGTACTTC.